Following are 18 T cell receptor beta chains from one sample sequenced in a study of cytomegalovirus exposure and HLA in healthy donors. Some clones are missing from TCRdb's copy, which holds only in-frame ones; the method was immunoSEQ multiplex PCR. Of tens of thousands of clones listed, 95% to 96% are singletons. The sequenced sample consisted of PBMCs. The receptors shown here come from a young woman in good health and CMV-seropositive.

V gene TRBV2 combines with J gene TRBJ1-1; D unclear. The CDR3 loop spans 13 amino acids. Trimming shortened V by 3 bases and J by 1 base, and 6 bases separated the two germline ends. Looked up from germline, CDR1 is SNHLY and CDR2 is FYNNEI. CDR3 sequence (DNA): TGTGCCAGCAGTGATGGGCAGAACACTGAAGCTTTCTTT. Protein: CASSDGQNTEAFF.

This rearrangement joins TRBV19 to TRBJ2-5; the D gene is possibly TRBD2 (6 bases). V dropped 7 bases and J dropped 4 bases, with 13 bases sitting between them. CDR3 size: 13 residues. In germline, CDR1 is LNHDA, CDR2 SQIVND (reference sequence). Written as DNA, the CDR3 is TGTGCCAGTAACCCGACTAGAGGAGAGACCCAGTACTTC. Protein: CASNPTRGETQYF.

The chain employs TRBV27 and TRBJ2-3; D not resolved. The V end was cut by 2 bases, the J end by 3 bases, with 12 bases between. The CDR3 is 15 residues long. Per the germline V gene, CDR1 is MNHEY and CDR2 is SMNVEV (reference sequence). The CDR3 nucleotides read TGTGCCAGCAGTTTAATAACGCCAGTAACAGATACGCAGTATTTT. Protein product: CASSLITPVTDTQYF.

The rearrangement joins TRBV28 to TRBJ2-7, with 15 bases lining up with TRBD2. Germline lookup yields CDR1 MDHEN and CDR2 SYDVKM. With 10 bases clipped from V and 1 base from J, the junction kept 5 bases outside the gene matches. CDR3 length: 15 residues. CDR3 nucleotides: TGTGCCACCCGGGGACTAGCGGGAGGTTCCTACGAGCAGTACTTC. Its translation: CATRGLAGGSYEQYF. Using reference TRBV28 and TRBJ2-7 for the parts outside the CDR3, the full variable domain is DVKVTQSSRYLVKRTGEKVFLECVQDMDHENMFWYRQDPGLGLRLIYFSYDVKMKEKGDIPEGYSVSREKKERFSLILESASTNQTSMYLCATRGLAGGSYEQYFGPGTRLTVT.

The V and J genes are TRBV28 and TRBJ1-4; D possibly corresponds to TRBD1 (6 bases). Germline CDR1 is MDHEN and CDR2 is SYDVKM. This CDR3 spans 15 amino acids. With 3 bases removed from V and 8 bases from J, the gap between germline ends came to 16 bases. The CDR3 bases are TGTGCCAGCAGTTTTGGGTACAGGGATGGAGAAAAACTGTTTTTT. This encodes CASSFGYRDGEKLFF.

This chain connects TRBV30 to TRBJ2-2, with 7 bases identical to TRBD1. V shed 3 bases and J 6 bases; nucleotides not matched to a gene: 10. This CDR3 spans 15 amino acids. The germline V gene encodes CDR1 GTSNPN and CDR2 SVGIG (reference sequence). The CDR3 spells CAWRIRQGESGELFF. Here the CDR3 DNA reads TGTGCCTGGAGGATAAGACAGGGAGAATCCGGGGAGCTGTTTTTT. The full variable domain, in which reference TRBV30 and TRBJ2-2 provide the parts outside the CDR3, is SQTIHQWPATLVQPVGSPLSLECTVEGTSNPNLYWYRQAAGRGLQLLFYSVGIGQISSEVPQNLSASRPQDRQFILSSKKLLLSDSGFYLCAWRIRQGESGELFFGEGSRLTVL.

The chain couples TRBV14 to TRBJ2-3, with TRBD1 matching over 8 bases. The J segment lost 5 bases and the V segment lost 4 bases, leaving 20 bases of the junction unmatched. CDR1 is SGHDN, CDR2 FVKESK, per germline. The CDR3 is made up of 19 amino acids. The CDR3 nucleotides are TGTGCCAGCAGCCCCATAAAACCTGGCAGGGGGCGTATAGGAGATACGCAGTATTTT. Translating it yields CASSPIKPGRGRIGDTQYF.

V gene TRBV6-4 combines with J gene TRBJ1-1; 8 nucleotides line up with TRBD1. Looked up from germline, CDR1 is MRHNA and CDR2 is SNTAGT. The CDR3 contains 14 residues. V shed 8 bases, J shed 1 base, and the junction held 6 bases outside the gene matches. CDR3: CASLRQGRNTEAFF. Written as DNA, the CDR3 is TGTGCCAGCCTTCGACAGGGGCGGAACACTGAAGCTTTCTTT.

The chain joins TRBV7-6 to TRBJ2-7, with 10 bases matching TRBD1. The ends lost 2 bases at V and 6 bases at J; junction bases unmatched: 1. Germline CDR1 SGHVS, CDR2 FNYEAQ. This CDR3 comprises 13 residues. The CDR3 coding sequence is TGTGCCAGCAGCTTACGGGACAGGGGCGAGCAGTACTTC. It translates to CASSLRDRGEQYF.

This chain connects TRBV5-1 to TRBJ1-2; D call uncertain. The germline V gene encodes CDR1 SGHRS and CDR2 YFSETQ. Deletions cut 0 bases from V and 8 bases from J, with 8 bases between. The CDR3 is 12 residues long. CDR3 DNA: TGCGCCAGCAGCTTGGACAAGAAGGGCTACACCTTC. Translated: CASSLDKKGYTF.

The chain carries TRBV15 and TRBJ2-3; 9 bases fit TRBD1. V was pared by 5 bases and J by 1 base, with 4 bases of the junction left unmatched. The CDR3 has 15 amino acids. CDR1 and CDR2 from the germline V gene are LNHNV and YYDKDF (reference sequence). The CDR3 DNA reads TGTGCCACCAGCGCCCGGACAGGGGGCACAGATACGCAGTATTTT. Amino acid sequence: CATSARTGGTDTQYF.

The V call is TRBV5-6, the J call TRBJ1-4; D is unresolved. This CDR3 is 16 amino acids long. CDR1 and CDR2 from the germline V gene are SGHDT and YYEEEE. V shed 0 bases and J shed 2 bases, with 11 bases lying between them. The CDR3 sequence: CASSLGGIGTNEKLFF. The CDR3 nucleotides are TGTGCCAGCAGCTTGGGCGGTATCGGGACTAATGAAAAACTGTTTTTT.

CDR3 DNA sequence: TGTGCCAGCAGCAGGTCCCGGGACATGTCTGGAAACACCATATATTTT. Translated: CASSRSRDMSGNTIYF. The chain joins TRBV5-6 to TRBJ1-3; D perhaps matches TRBD1 (6 bases). The length of the CDR3 is 16 residues. Trimming pared 4 bases from V and 1 base from J, leaving 15 bases between. The V gene's germline CDR1 is SGHDT and CDR2 YYEEEE.

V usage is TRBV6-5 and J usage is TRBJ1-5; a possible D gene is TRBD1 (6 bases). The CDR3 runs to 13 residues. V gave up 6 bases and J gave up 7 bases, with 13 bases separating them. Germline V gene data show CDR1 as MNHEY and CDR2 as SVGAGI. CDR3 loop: CASSLGAWQPQHF. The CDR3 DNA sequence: TGTGCCAGCAGCCTGGGGGCTTGGCAGCCCCAGCATTTT.

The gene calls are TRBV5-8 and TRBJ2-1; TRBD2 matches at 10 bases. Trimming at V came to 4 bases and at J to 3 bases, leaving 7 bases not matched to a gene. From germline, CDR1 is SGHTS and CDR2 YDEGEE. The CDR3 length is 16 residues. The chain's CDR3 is CASSPSAGGLYNEQFF. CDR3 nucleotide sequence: TGTGCCAGCAGCCCTTCAGCGGGAGGGCTCTACAATGAGCAGTTCTTC.

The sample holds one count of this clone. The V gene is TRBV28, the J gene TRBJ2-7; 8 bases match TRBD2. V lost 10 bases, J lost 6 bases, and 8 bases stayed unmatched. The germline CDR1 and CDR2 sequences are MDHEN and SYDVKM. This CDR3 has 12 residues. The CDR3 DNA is TGTGCCATCTCTGGGACTAGTGCCGAGCAGTACTTC. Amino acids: CAISGTSAEQYF. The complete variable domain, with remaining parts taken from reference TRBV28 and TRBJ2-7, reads DVKVTQSSRYLVKRTGEKVFLECVQDMDHENMFWYRQDPGLGLRLIYFSYDVKMKEKGDIPEGYSVSREKKERFSLILESASTNQTSMYLCAISGTSAEQYFGPGTRLTVT.

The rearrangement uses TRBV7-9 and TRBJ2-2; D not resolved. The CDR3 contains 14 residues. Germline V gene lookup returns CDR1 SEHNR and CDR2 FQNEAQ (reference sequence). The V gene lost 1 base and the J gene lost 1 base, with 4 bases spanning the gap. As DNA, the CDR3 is TGTGCCAGCAGCTTAGGACAGAACACCGGGGAGCTGTTTTTT. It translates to CASSLGQNTGELFF.

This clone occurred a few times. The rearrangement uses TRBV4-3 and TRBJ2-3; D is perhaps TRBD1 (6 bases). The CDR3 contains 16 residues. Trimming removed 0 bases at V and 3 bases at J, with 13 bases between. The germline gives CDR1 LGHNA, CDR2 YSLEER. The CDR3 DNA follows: TGCGCCAGCAGCCAAGATCTAACAGGGTATACAGATACGCAGTATTTT. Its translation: CASSQDLTGYTDTQYF.